Below are 9 T cell receptor beta chains sequenced from a single sample in a study of blood T cell repertoires in COVID-19. Assay: immunoSEQ multiplex PCR; the TCRdb copy retains only in-frame clones and omits some. The sample records roughly 280,000 clones, around 84% being singletons. Sequenced input: peripheral blood. These receptors were obtained from a man in his 60s with acute or convalescent COVID-19.

The chain is built from TRBV3-1 (or the pseudogene TRBV3-2) and TRBJ1-2; D possibly corresponds to TRBD1 (6 bases). The CDR3 totals 18 residues. CDR1 and CDR2 from the germline V gene are LGHDT and YNNKEL (reference sequence). Trimming shortened V by 0 bases and J by 0 bases, and 17 bases separated the two germline ends. In DNA form, the CDR3 reads TGTGCCAGCAGCCAAGAGGTTAACAGGGACCAAGCTAACTATGGCTACACCTTC. Amino acid sequence: CASSQEVNRDQANYGYTF.

The rearrangement uses TRBV6-5 and TRBJ2-3, with 12 bases matching TRBD2. This CDR3 spans 15 amino acids. Germline CDR1 reads MNHEY; CDR2 reads SVGAGI. Trimming took 2 bases from V and 7 from J; bases not matched to a gene: 4. The CDR3 protein is CASSYGTSGSHTQYF. The DNA of the CDR3 is TGTGCCAGCAGTTACGGGACTAGCGGGTCGCATACGCAGTATTTT.

This rearrangement joins TRBV13 to TRBJ1-2; 8 bases align to TRBD1. Per the germline V gene, CDR1 is PRHDT and CDR2 is FYEKMQ (reference sequence). The CDR3 length is 15 residues. V lost 0 bases to trimming and J lost 5 bases; unmatched junction nucleotides: 5. In DNA form, the CDR3 reads TGTGCCAGCAGCTTAGGTCAGGGGGCTGGTTATGGCTACACCTTC. Amino acid sequence: CASSLGQGAGYGYTF.

The chain has TRBV5-4 and TRBJ2-7; D is perhaps TRBD1 (6 bases). The CDR3 runs to 14 residues. Trimming left V 3 bases short and J 3 bases short, with 13 bases between. CDR1 is SGHNT, CDR2 YYREEE, per germline (reference sequence). The CDR3 DNA is TGTGCCAGCAGCTCGCCACTACAGGGCTACGAGCAGTACTTC. Its protein product is CASSSPLQGYEQYF.

The chain links TRBV4-2 to TRBJ2-5; 11 bases agree with TRBD2. The V gene's germline CDR1 is LGHNA and CDR2 YNFKEQ. Losses at the gene ends were 4 bases for V and 5 bases for J; bases not matched to a gene: 9. This CDR3 has 16 amino acids. The CDR3 region has the DNA TGTGCCAGCAGCCCGTATAGCGGGAGGGCCGATGAGACCCAGTACTTC. This sequence encodes CASSPYSGRADETQYF.

The rearrangement uses TRBV28 and TRBJ2-3; tentatively, D is TRBD2 (5 bases). Germline V gives CDR1 MDHEN, CDR2 SYDVKM. Trimming shortened V by 2 bases and J by 4 bases, and 7 bases separated the two germline ends. The CDR3 extends over 13 amino acids. This chain's CDR3 is CASSLLAADTQYF. The DNA for the CDR3 is TGTGCCAGCAGTTTACTAGCTGCAGATACGCAGTATTTT. Full variable domain (missing parts from reference TRBV28 and TRBJ2-3): DVKVTQSSRYLVKRTGEKVFLECVQDMDHENMFWYRQDPGLGLRLIYFSYDVKMKEKGDIPEGYSVSREKKERFSLILESASTNQTSMYLCASSLLAADTQYFGPGTRLTVL.

This chain connects TRBV29-1 to TRBJ1-2, with TRBD1 matching 8 bases. V gave up 3 bases and J gave up 13 bases; unmatched junction bases: 7. In germline, CDR1 is SQVTM, CDR2 ANQGSEA. The CDR3 is made up of 11 amino acids. The CDR3 is CSVDREQGGTF. CDR3 in DNA: TGCAGCGTTGATCGGGAACAGGGGGGCACCTTC.

The CDR3 spells CASSRQGPGRSNQPQHF. In DNA, the CDR3 is TGCGCCAGCAGCCGACAGGGGCCGGGACGGAGTAATCAGCCCCAGCATTTT. The chain uses TRBV4-1 and TRBJ1-5; 8 positions agree with TRBD1. CDR1 and CDR2 (germline): MGHRA, YSYEKL. The V gene end was trimmed by 4 bases and the J gene end by 4 bases; junction bases not matched to a gene: 12. This CDR3 is built from 17 residues.

V usage is TRBV19 and J usage is TRBJ2-7; D is possibly TRBD2 (6 bases). The CDR3 loop spans 15 amino acids. V was pared by 4 bases and J by 2 bases, with 15 bases between. Germline loops: CDR1 LNHDA, CDR2 SQIVND (reference sequence). CDR3 sequence: CASSTAGTSAYEQYF. CDR3 DNA sequence: TGTGCCAGTAGTACCGCCGGGACTTCCGCCTACGAGCAGTACTTC.